The rows below give T cell receptor beta chains drawn from one sample of a study of T cell responses to AZD1222 COVID-19 vaccine. Profiling relied on immunoSEQ multiplex PCR, and the TCRdb table lists in-frame clones only, not all of them. The table has around 180,000 clones, 85% to 90% seen once. Sequencing used peripheral blood, obtained on day 0 of AZD1222 vaccination. The source of these receptors is an adult in good health. CDR3s include the opening cysteine and the closing phenylalanine or tryptophan. The D gene is left open where the match is weak.

v_gene	j_gene	d_gene	CDR3aa
TRBV3-1/TRBV3-2	TRBJ1-2	-	CASSQVRVYGYTF
TRBV28	TRBJ1-5	-	CASSFVGGNQPQHF
TRBV20-1	TRBJ1-5	-	CSASFSGASGNQPQHF
TRBV3-1/TRBV3-2	TRBJ2-1	TRBD2	CASSQTAGGLGEQFF
TRBV4-1	TRBJ1-6	TRBD1	CASSQGQGRGNSPLHF
TRBV3-1/TRBV3-2	TRBJ2-2	-	CASSPFPGGGELFF
TRBV7-3	TRBJ2-7	TRBD1	CASSLISGTGSYEQYF
TRBV30	TRBJ2-7	TRBD2	CAWRSGLAGDEQYF
TRBV27	TRBJ2-5	TRBD2	CASSLGRGGETQYF
TRBV5-1	TRBJ2-2	-	CASTSRPPPREGGELFF
TRBV7-9	TRBJ2-2	-	CASSLYRTEQTGELFF
TRBV27	TRBJ1-2	TRBD1	CASSTQGARGYTF
TRBV3-1/TRBV3-2	TRBJ2-7	-	CASSQGTTSYEQYF
TRBV5-6	TRBJ1-6	-	CASSSDTANSPLHF
TRBV21-1	TRBJ2-7	-	CASSKLGAGWDEQYF
TRBV5-6	TRBJ2-2	-	CASRPKWERIVTGELFF
TRBV15	TRBJ2-7	-	CATSPLDREVGQYF
TRBV6-5	TRBJ1-5	-	CASSLQASNQPQHF
TRBV11-2	TRBJ2-1	-	CASSLDLRRGNYNEQFF
TRBV6-6	TRBJ1-1	-	CASSLRGLIDRTNTEAFF
TRBV27	TRBJ2-2	-	CASSFYTPNTGELFF
TRBV7-2	TRBJ2-2	-	CASSPPNGRGTGELFF
TRBV12-3/TRBV12-4	TRBJ2-7	TRBD1	CASSPDRVVSRF
TRBV30	TRBJ1-6	-	CAWRGGGTWRGSPLHF
TRBV27	TRBJ1-1	-	CASRPGAGNTEAFF
TRBV10-3	TRBJ1-2	-	CAIAGTTGTINYGYTF
TRBV11-2	TRBJ2-7	TRBD1	CASSSHTRTGKGFEQYF
TRBV19	TRBJ2-3	-	CASSPRVLADTQYF
TRBV2	TRBJ2-5	-	CASSADTRQTQYF
TRBV18	TRBJ1-5	-	CASSPSREQPQHF
TRBV7-9	TRBJ2-2	-	CASSRGNTGELFF